The present TCR beta chain was sequenced within a study of blood T cell repertoires in COVID-19. Study-wide background: The study drew acute and convalescent COVID-19 samples from the United States, Italy and Spain.

Looked up from germline, CDR1 is MNHEY and CDR2 is SVGAGI. CDR3 length: 14 residues. Unmatched junction bases numbered 4, after V lost 7 bases and J lost 3 bases. In the source study's methods: From reference gene primer amplification, estimates of nucleated cell counts were derived. Some clones are missing from TCRdb's copy, which holds only in-frame ones; the method was immunoSEQ multiplex PCR. The DNA was the basis for D and trimming; V, J and clone size are from that table. The table includes 260,000 or so clones, over 80% detected once. Sequences were obtained from PBMCs or T cells enriched from blood (not recorded which). V gene TRBV6-5 combines with J gene TRBJ1-5; 9 positions agree with TRBD1. The source of this sequence is a woman younger than 45 with acute COVID-19. DNA of the CDR3: TGTGCCAGCAAGCGGACAGGGGCCAATCAGCCCCAGCATTTT. The encoded protein is CASKRTGANQPQHF.